This TCR beta chain was sequenced for a study of blood T cells in healthy people across ages. This CDR3 has 14 amino acids. Germline V lookup: CDR1 DFQATT, CDR2 SNEGSKA (reference sequence). V was trimmed by 2 bases and J by 4 bases, leaving 12 bases between them. The authors ran a second PCR of 7 to 11 cycles using a sample-barcoded 5' primer and a J-beta primer mix. Each cDNA molecule carried a tag from a template-switch adaptor that contained 12 random nucleotides. TCRdb called the 5' RACE reads again in MiXCR, with one record for every CDR3 protein. The profile shows about 780,000 distinct CDR3 sequences, about half of them singletons.

This TCR was recovered from an elderly man in good health. The source material was blood. The chain carries TRBV20-1 and TRBJ1-5; D might be TRBD1 (6 bases). The CDR3, as DNA: TGCAGTGCTAGACCCCCCACAGGGAATCAGCCCCAGCATTTT. Translating gives CSARPPTGNQPQHF.